This T cell receptor beta chain originates from a study of cytomegalovirus exposure and HLA in healthy donors. Study-wide points: Investigators reported 164 TCR beta chains as tied to cytomegalovirus.

PCR primers comprised 60 Vbeta and 13 Jbeta primers. Data came from immunoSEQ multiplex PCR; TCRdb stores just in-frame clones and leaves some out. The sample carries more than 150,000 clones, around 72% recorded once. Of note for this clone: Its antigen is not known.

Per the germline V gene, CDR1 is SGHTA and CDR2 is FQGNSA. Trimming cost V 1 base and J 1 base; bases outside gene matches: 7. The CDR3 contains 16 residues. The sequenced sample was PBMCs. The TCR was taken from a woman aged 40 to 55 in good health and CMV-seropositive. The chain combines TRBV7-2 with TRBJ2-7; 7 bases agree with TRBD2. The CDR3 here is CASSLGGGDRSYEQYF. CDR3 coding DNA: TGTGCCAGCAGCTTAGGGGGAGGGGATAGATCCTACGAGCAGTACTTC.